One sample yielded the 8 T cell receptor beta chains listed below, sequenced in a study of OX40 agonist ivuxolimab in advanced cancers. Using immunoSEQ multiplex PCR, the repertoire was profiled, and TCRdb retains in-frame clones only, with some absent. The table has some 86,000 clones, around nine tenths seen once. The material sequenced was CD4+ or CD8+ T cells sorted from blood, taken in a trial of the OX40 agonist ivuxolimab. The source is an adult with an advanced solid tumor such as melanoma, head and neck, liver or kidney cancer.

The V and J genes are TRBV7-2 and TRBJ1-1, with D maybe TRBD1 (5 bases). The germline V and J ends were trimmed by 5 bases and 0 bases, with 10 bases remaining between them. CDR3 length: 14 residues. CDR1 and CDR2 (germline): SGHTA, FQGNSA. CDR3 protein: CASSPRGLNTEAFF. The DNA of the CDR3 is TGTGCCAGCAGCCCTCGGGGGTTGAACACTGAAGCTTTCTTT.

This clone is a singleton in its sample. The J gene is TRBJ1-5, the V gene TRBV9; D is perhaps TRBD1 (6 bases). Deletions cut 1 base from V and 2 bases from J, with 7 bases between. The CDR3 sequence is 14 residues long. CDR1 is SGDLS and CDR2 is YYNGEE in the germline V gene. The CDR3: CASSVSGGNQPQHF. In DNA form, the CDR3 reads TGTGCCAGCAGCGTATCAGGGGGCAATCAGCCCCAGCATTTT.

The J gene is TRBJ2-2, the V gene TRBV19; D not resolved. Trimming pared 10 bases from V and 4 bases from J, leaving 16 bases between. CDR1 is LNHDA, CDR2 SQIVND, per germline (reference sequence). CDR3 length equals 14 residues. The CDR3 DNA follows: TGTGCCACAGACCCAGGTTTTGGCACCGGGGAGCTGTTTTTT. As protein: CATDPGFGTGELFF. Complete variable domain (other parts from reference TRBV19 and TRBJ2-2): DGGITQSPKYLFRKEGQNVTLSCEQNLNHDAMYWYRQDPGQGLRLIYYSQIVNDFQKGDIAEGYSVSREKKESFPLTVTSAQKNPTAFYLCATDPGFGTGELFFGEGSRLTVL.

V gene TRBV2 combines with J gene TRBJ1-2; the D is unclear. Trimming left V 8 bases short and J 3 bases short, with 28 bases between. The CDR3 totals 18 residues. Germline V gene sequence: CDR1 SNHLY, CDR2 FYNNEI. The CDR3 nucleotides read TGTGCCAGCGTCATCACGAGGTCGGCAGAGGTACGCTACTATGGCTACACCTTC. Encoded protein: CASVITRSAEVRYYGYTF.

This chain links TRBV6-4 with TRBJ2-5; possibly TRBD2 for D (5 bases). The CDR3 loop spans 14 amino acids. The ends were cut back, 6 bases at V and 2 bases at J, with 13 bases in the middle. Germline lookup yields CDR1 MRHNA and CDR2 SNTAGT. CDR3 bases: TGTGCCAGCAGCCCACGGGGATTTCAAGAGACCCAGTACTTC. It codes for CASSPRGFQETQYF.

CDR3 amino acids: CSAGGESYNEQFF. Here the CDR3 DNA reads TGCAGCGCCGGTGGAGAGTCCTACAATGAGCAGTTCTTC. The chain recombines TRBV29-1 with TRBJ2-1; no definite D call. CDR1 is SQVTM, CDR2 ANQGSEA, per germline. The length of the CDR3 is 13 residues. The V end lost 7 bases, the J end lost 1 base, and 11 bases lay between the germline ends.

There are a few counts of this clone. J is TRBJ1-2 and V is TRBV6-1; no clear D. Germline V gene data show CDR1 as MNHNS and CDR2 as SASEGT. Between the trimmed V and J ends, which lost 4 bases and 7 bases, there was a span of 4 bases. CDR3 length equals 10 residues. The CDR3 DNA reads TGTGCCAGCAGTGCGCGTGGCTACACCTTC. It codes for CASSARGYTF.

The V gene is TRBV11-2, the J gene TRBJ2-1, with 8 bases lining up with TRBD2. The length of the CDR3 is 18 residues. Trimming cost V 4 bases and J 4 bases; bases outside gene matches: 15. In germline, CDR1 is SGHAT, CDR2 FQNNGV. The CDR3 spells CASSSLGFAGGLYNEQFF. CDR3 coding DNA: TGTGCCAGCAGCTCCCTAGGGTTCGCGGGGGGTCTTTACAATGAGCAGTTCTTC.